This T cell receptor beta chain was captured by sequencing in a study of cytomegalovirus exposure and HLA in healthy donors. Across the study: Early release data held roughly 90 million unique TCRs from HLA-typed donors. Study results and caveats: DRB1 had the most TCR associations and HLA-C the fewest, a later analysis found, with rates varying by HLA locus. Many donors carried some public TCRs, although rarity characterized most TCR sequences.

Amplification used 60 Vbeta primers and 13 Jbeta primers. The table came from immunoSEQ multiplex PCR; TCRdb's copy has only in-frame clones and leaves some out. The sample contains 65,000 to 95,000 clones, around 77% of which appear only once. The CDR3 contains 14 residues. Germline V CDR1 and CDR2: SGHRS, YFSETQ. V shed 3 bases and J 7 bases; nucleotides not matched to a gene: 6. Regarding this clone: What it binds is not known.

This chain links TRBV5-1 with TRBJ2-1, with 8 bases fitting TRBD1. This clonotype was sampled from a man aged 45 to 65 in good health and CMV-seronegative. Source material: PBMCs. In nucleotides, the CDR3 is TGCGCCAGCAGCTCCGGACAGGGTCTGAATGAGCAGTTCTTC. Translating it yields CASSSGQGLNEQFF.